The entry that follows covers one T cell receptor beta chain sequence. The target antigen is unknown. About 0.5 to 1 ug RNA was reverse transcribed with random hexamers. Amplification of TCR beta CDR3 spanned 54 Vbeta and 13 Jbeta via immunoSEQ multiplex PCR. Using its own MiXCR run on the immunoSEQ multiplex PCR reads, TCRdb lists one record per CDR3 protein. Of about 250,000 distinct CDR3 sequences in the sample, 80% to 95% were seen once. The CDR3 contains 15 residues. V was cut by 1 base and J by 4 bases, with 12 bases left in between. Germline V CDR1 and CDR2: SNHLY, FYNNEI. The data stem from a study of CD8 T cells in Susac syndrome. Study results and limitations: The relatively small number of individuals in the TCR sequencing and HLA analysis was acknowledged by the study.

The multiple sclerosis controls were treatment-naive patients with relapsing-remitting disease that was stable or active. Negative isolation was used for CD8+ and CD4+ T cells, and FACS enrichment was applied to TEMRA cells. The TCR comes from a human donor with multiple sclerosis. The chain has TRBV2 and TRBJ2-3, with D hard to call. The material sequenced was CD4+ T cells from PBMCs. The CDR3 sequence: CASSEGHPLPDTQYF. In DNA, the CDR3 is TGTGCCAGCAGTGAAGGTCACCCCCTCCCAGATACGCAGTATTTT.